This T cell receptor (beta chain) was captured in a study of beta chain features in type 1 diabetes. Study-level points and caveats: For Type 1 diabetes patients, all four CD4+ subsets carried TCRB CDR3s that were moderately but significantly shorter.

From germline, CDR1 is SGHRS and CDR2 YFSETQ. After removal of 2 bases from V and 8 bases from J, the junction contained 13 bases not matched to a gene. This CDR3 has 16 residues. There are a few counts of this clone. Antigen: not known. The study reverse transcribed the entire isolated RNA, so it sequenced expressed TCRB transcripts. Only in-frame clones appear in the TCRdb table, and some are missing; sequencing was by immunoSEQ multiplex PCR. The sample lists approximately 730,000 clones, 13% occurring once. Sequenced sample: naive CD4+ T cells from blood. The chain joins TRBV5-1 to TRBJ2-1; 7 positions agree with TRBD1. This sequence was found in a man between 18 and 35 years old with type 1 diabetes. The CDR3, as DNA: TGCGCCAGCAGCTTTCTAGGGGGCAACGTCGGCCATGAGCAGTTCTTC. Protein: CASSFLGGNVGHEQFF.